This TCR beta chain was found in a study of T cells after yellow fever vaccination. Making TCR cDNA involved 5'RACE template switching, which added UMIs and a universal primer site. TCRdb ran MiXCR on the 5' RACE reads and lists one entry per CDR3 protein. The repertoire includes approximately 150,000 distinct CDR3 sequences, around 9.7% of them detected once, and around 35% sits in the top ten. This clonotype has just a few counts. CDR1 and CDR2 from the germline V gene are LNHDA and SQIVND (reference sequence). The V and J ends lost 4 bases and 2 bases respectively, with 13 bases between them. CDR3 length: 15 amino acids.

Material: CD8+ T cells sorted from PBMCs, obtained 45 days after the yellow fever booster vaccination. This chain connects TRBV19 to TRBJ2-3; possible D gene TRBD2, 6 bases. The receptor's source is a man between 18 and 29 years old who received the YFV17D yellow fever vaccine. The DNA for the CDR3 is TGTGCCAGTAGTAAAGTTGCGGGATTCACAGATACGCAGTATTTT. It encodes CASSKVAGFTDTQYF.